This TCR beta chain came from a study of beta chain features in type 1 diabetes. Whole-study findings and limits: Patients with Type 1 diabetes showed moderately but significantly shorter TCRB CDR3s in all four CD4+ subsets.

To note about this clone: Its specificity is not known.

The V end lost 2 bases, the J end lost 5 bases, and 14 bases lay between the germline ends. This CDR3 is 14 amino acids long. Looked up from germline, CDR1 is SGHRS and CDR2 is YFSETQ. Expressed TCRB transcripts were sequenced, since all the RNA that had been isolated was reverse transcribed. Sequenced by immunoSEQ multiplex PCR; TCRdb stores in-frame clones only, minus some. The sample has around 330,000 clones, 11% seen once. The source is a woman in her 30s in good health. Sequencing was done on a sample of naive CD4+ T cells from blood. The V and J genes are TRBV5-1 and TRBJ2-7; D is ambiguous. CDR3 sequence: CASSLPVTPDEQYF. The CDR3 DNA is TGCGCCAGCAGCTTACCCGTTACCCCGGACGAGCAGTACTTC.